What follows is one T cell receptor beta chain and its context. This clone's antigen is unknown. Base quality data are lacking; no much larger clone is found one base away. The germline V gene (reference sequence) supplies CDR1 MNHEY and CDR2 SMNVEV. Deletion took 0 bases off V and 2 bases off J, with a span of 7 bases between the germline ends. The CDR3 covers 14 residues, taking in both the cysteine and the phenylalanine. CDR3 DNA only is kept here, 42 bases in frame from base 1. The library relied on the immunoSEQ multiplex PCR assay. Following the manufacturer's protocol, the hsTCRB Kit was used to amplify rearranged TCR beta chain sequences. An Illumina MiSeq was used to sequence the TCRB libraries. As for the original processing: Demultiplexing, trimming and gene mapping were performed with the kit vendor's proprietary platform. TCRdb obtained this table from immuneACCESS and retained in-frame rearrangements with V and J assigned. These tables miss some clones; where compared with another copy, unresolved V genes account for less than half of the shortfall, and the remainder is unexplained. V and J calls plus clone size are reproduced from that table; the DNA served to infer D and trimming. The sample has fewer than 40,000 clones on record, approximately 80% of them singletons. More than 5.5% of the sample comes from the top ten.

The time point label corresponds to: week 5, during vaccination. Each vaccine dose was 300 ug of a 20-mer mutant IDH1 peptide in Montanide, given subcutaneously with topical imiquimod. The donors had newly diagnosed IDH1-mutant astrocytomas of WHO grade 3 or 4 that showed loss of nuclear ATRX. The samples were drawn from NOA16, a multicentre, single-arm, open-label phase I trial in Germany that tested a mutant IDH1 peptide vaccine in humans for the first time. The DNeasy Blood and Tissue Kit was used to extract genomic DNA from EDTA blood for TCRB sequencing. The data originate from a study of a mutant IDH1 vaccine in newly diagnosed glioma (TCRdb year 2021). Regarding the complete study: Patients received eight vaccinations in weeks 1, 3, 5, 7, 11, 15, 19 and 23, corresponding to visits V03 through V10. Vaccination started 4-6 weeks after radiotherapy alone, or was given together with temozolomide cycles in the groups whose treatment included chemotherapy. The approximately 30 treated patients were roughly 62% male and around 40% female, with a mean age of about 43 years. Before enrollment, most patients had been given radiochemotherapy with temozolomide as standard therapy, while the rest had received either radiotherapy alone or temozolomide alone. Peripheral blood was drawn at six visits: V03 (baseline), V05, V07, V10, V12 and V13. For exploratory analyses, under 30 treated patients had longitudinal TCRB deep sequencing done wherever samples were available.

Summary of the overall study and its limitations: Selection of PBMC samples for TCRB deep sequencing was based on availability. Across multiple MHC alleles, vaccine-induced immune responses were seen in 93.3% of patients. Changes in the top peripheral T cell clonotypes picked up by TCRB sequencing did not appear to be linked to pseudoprogression. The authors stated that sample limitations prevented analyses of patient blood samples from being reproduced.

The starting material was PBMCs, obtained from a glioma patient whose treatment included an IDH1 peptide vaccine. This clonotype originated in a man aged 35 to 55 with glioma. The sequence links TRBV27 to TRBJ1-1, with no confident D gene call. Here is the DNA: TGTGCCAGCAGTTTATCGATCGCAAACACTGAAGCTTTCTTT. Its coded protein is CASSLSIANTEAFF.